This TCR beta chain was captured by sequencing in a study of technical replicates of blood from several donors. CDR1 and CDR2 from the germline V gene are SEHNR and FQNEAQ (reference sequence). The V segment lost 2 bases and the J segment 6 bases; nucleotides outside the gene matches: 5. The CDR3 sequence is 17 residues long. This clone has only one observation. TCRdb keeps only in-frame clones here, not all; method: immunoSEQ multiplex PCR. The sample holds around 93,000 clones, less than 95% seen once. The sequenced sample consisted of T cells isolated from PBMCs. J is TRBJ2-4 and V is TRBV7-9; 15 nucleotides align to TRBD2. This TCR derives from a human donor in good health. The CDR3, as DNA: TGTGCCAGCAGCTTAATGGGGGGACTAGCGGGAGGAAACATTCAGTACTTC. This encodes CASSLMGGLAGGNIQYF.